This T cell receptor beta chain was profiled in a study of monozygotic twins with inflammatory bowel disease. After skipping T cell sorting, the authors isolated total RNA from whole blood. The CDR3 covers 14 residues. The germline V gene has CDR1 LNHDA and CDR2 SQIVND (reference sequence). UMIs bearing a 6-nucleotide sample barcode were added through template switching. For both chains, the TCRalpha and TCRbeta cDNA went through two nested PCRs of about 15 and 9 cycles. TCRdb reprocessed the 5' RACE reads, keeping one entry per CDR3 protein, no DNA. The sample table sets out fewer than 550,000 distinct CDR3 sequences.

The V call is TRBV19, the J call TRBJ1-1. Sequencing was done on a sample of blood. This TCR derives from a human donor with ulcerative colitis or Crohn's disease, or a healthy co-twin of an affected twin (not recorded which). This CDR3 reads CASSIRSANTEAFF.